Shown below are 19 T cell receptor beta chains from a single sample sequenced in a study of blood T cell repertoires in COVID-19. The protocol was immunoSEQ multiplex PCR, while the TCRdb copy is restricted to in-frame clones and leaves out a portion. This sample has a few hundred thousand clones, with 80% to 85% found just once. The sample was peripheral blood. The receptors come from a woman aged 18-30 years with acute or convalescent COVID-19.

This clone was picked up one time. The gene calls are TRBV5-1 and TRBJ2-1, with D tentatively TRBD2 (5 bases). Germline V gene sequence: CDR1 SGHRS, CDR2 YFSETQ. The CDR3 sequence is 17 residues long. V lost 2 bases, J lost 2 bases, and 17 bases lay in between. CDR3 loop: CASSFLGGLSTYNEQFF. The CDR3 nucleotides read TGCGCCAGCAGCTTTTTAGGCGGGTTAAGTACCTACAATGAGCAGTTCTTC.

About this clone itself: Other DNA variants within this sample encode the same CDR3. V is TRBV9 and J is TRBJ2-7; 7 bases are a match to TRBD1. CDR1 and CDR2 from the germline V gene are SGDLS and YYNGEE. Trimming removed 3 bases from V and 4 bases from J; junction bases left unmatched: 1. The CDR3 is 12 residues long. CDR3 residues: CASSATGYEQYF. The CDR3 DNA is TGTGCCAGCAGCGCGACAGGGTACGAGCAGTACTTC.

This chain uses TRBV6-5 with TRBJ2-1, with 9 bases fitting TRBD2. CDR1 and CDR2 from the germline V gene are MNHEY and SVGAGI. This CDR3 contains 15 residues. With 2 bases clipped from V and 6 bases from J, the junction kept 5 bases outside the gene matches. In DNA, the CDR3 is TGTGCCAGCAGTTACGGGTTAGCGGGAGTCAATGAGCAGTTCTTC. Protein sequence: CASSYGLAGVNEQFF.

The chain links TRBV6-5 to TRBJ2-7, with 13 bases matching TRBD2. V lost 4 bases, J lost 3 bases, and 3 bases stayed unmatched. From germline, CDR1 is MNHEY and CDR2 SVGAGI. The CDR3 spans 15 residues. The DNA of the CDR3 is TGTGCCAGCAGTTTACTAGCGGGAGGGGGCTACGAGCAGTACTTC. Translation: CASSLLAGGGYEQYF.

This clone is a singleton in its sample. CDR3 sequence: CASSRRGNTEAFF. In DNA form, the CDR3 reads TGTGCCAGCAGCCGGCGGGGGAACACTGAAGCTTTCTTT. The J gene is TRBJ1-1, the V gene TRBV7-6, with D uncertain. The germline V gene encodes CDR1 SGHVS and CDR2 FNYEAQ. Trimming pared 5 bases from V and 1 base from J, leaving 8 bases between. The CDR3 has 13 amino acids.

The chain combines TRBV9 with TRBJ2-1; TRBD2 matches 9 bases. Trimming at V came to 0 bases and at J to 5 bases, leaving 6 bases not matched to a gene. The CDR3 runs to 16 residues. Germline CDR1 SGDLS, CDR2 YYNGEE. For the CDR3, the DNA is TGTGCCAGCAGCGTAGGTGTTAGCGGGGGAGACAATGAGCAGTTCTTC. The encoded protein is CASSVGVSGGDNEQFF.

The J gene is TRBJ1-1, the V gene TRBV6-6; 8 bases agree with TRBD1. The junction had 4 bases not matched to a gene; V was cut back by 6 bases and J by 7 bases. CDR1 is MNHNY and CDR2 is SVGAGI in the germline V gene (reference sequence). CDR3 size: 12 residues. Here the CDR3 reads CASRDRVGEAFF. The CDR3 region has the DNA TGTGCCAGCAGGGACAGGGTTGGTGAAGCTTTCTTT.

This chain uses TRBV10-2 with TRBJ1-2; 9 positions match TRBD1. The CDR3 extends over 12 amino acids. From germline, CDR1 is WSHSY and CDR2 SAAADI. With 7 bases clipped from V and 6 bases from J, the junction kept 3 bases outside the gene matches. The DNA for the CDR3 is TGCGCCAGCATGACAGGGGGAAATGGCTACACCTTC. It is translated as CASMTGGNGYTF.

Here the CDR3 DNA reads TGTGCCAGCAGGGGACAGGGGAGATTTGATACGCAGTATTTT. Its translation is CASRGQGRFDTQYF. This chain uses TRBV25-1 with TRBJ2-3, with 10 bases aligning to TRBD1. Germline assignment: CDR1 MGHDK and CDR2 SYGVNS. V lost 6 bases, J lost 6 bases, and 6 bases stayed unmatched. The CDR3 is 14 amino acids.

This clone was detected a few times. This rearrangement joins TRBV27 to TRBJ2-7; TRBD1 aligns across 7 bases. V was pared by 6 bases and J by 4 bases, with 9 bases of the junction left unmatched. CDR1 MNHEY and CDR2 SMNVEV come from the germline V gene (reference sequence). The CDR3 has 14 amino acids. The CDR3 loop reads CASRIRQGRYEQYF. CDR3 sequence (DNA): TGTGCCAGCAGAATAAGACAGGGAAGGTACGAGCAGTACTTC.

The CDR3 DNA reads TGTGCCAGCAGCCCCGGATTGTTCTCCCGGGACTACACCTTC. Translation: CASSPGLFSRDYTF. The chain recombines TRBV11-2 with TRBJ1-2; D is ambiguous. Trimming left V 5 bases short and J 10 bases short, with 20 bases between. The CDR3 contains 14 residues. CDR1 and CDR2 (germline): SGHAT, FQNNGV.

This chain connects TRBV7-6 to TRBJ1-6; D may be TRBD1 (5 bases). This CDR3 contains 16 residues. Germline CDR1 reads SGHVS; CDR2 reads FNYEAQ. The germline V and J ends were trimmed by 3 bases and 8 bases, with 17 bases remaining between them. For the CDR3, the DNA is TGTGCCAGCAGCTTTGGGGCCCAGGGTCGGGATTCACCCCTCCACTTT. Its translation: CASSFGAQGRDSPLHF.

The V gene is TRBV30, the J gene TRBJ2-2; 11 bases agree with TRBD2. From germline, CDR1 is GTSNPN and CDR2 SVGIG (reference sequence). Unmatched junction bases numbered 13, after V lost 7 bases and J lost 0 bases. The length of the CDR3 is 18 residues. CDR3 sequence reads: CASKPMGTSGTNTGELFF. The CDR3 coding sequence is TGTGCCTCAAAACCTATGGGGACTAGCGGTACGAACACCGGGGAGCTGTTTTTT.

This clone was seen a few times. The chain links TRBV11-3 to TRBJ1-1; D may be TRBD1 (5 bases). Between the trimmed V and J ends, which lost 0 bases and 1 base, there was a span of 12 bases. The length of the CDR3 is 16 residues. Germline assignment: CDR1 SGHNT and CDR2 YENEEA. The CDR3 bases are TGTGCCAGCAGCTTAGATCGTTCAGGGTCGAACACTGAAGCTTTCTTT. Amino acids: CASSLDRSGSNTEAFF. Filled out from reference TRBV11-3 and TRBJ1-1, the complete variable domain reads EAGVVQSPRYKIIEKKQPVAFWCNPISGHNTLYWYLQNLGQGPELLIRYENEEAVDDSQLPKDRFSAERLKGVDSTLKIQPAELGDSAVYLCASSLDRSGSNTEAFFGQGTRLTVV.

The chain uses TRBV7-2 and TRBJ2-3; D not certain. The germline gives CDR1 SGHTA, CDR2 FQGNSA. The CDR3 has 12 amino acids. The V end was cut by 3 bases, the J end by 2 bases, with 3 bases between. The CDR3, as DNA: TGTGCCAGCAGCTTTCACACAGATACGCAGTATTTT. This gives the protein CASSFHTDTQYF.

The chain carries TRBV10-1 and TRBJ1-1, with D perhaps matching TRBD1 (6 bases). This CDR3 comprises 14 residues. Per germline, CDR1 WNHNN and CDR2 SYGVQD (reference sequence). The V end lost 6 bases, the J end lost 4 bases, and 15 bases lay between the germline ends. The CDR3: CASSSGTFGTEAFF. Written as DNA, the CDR3 is TGCGCCAGCAGCTCCGGGACATTCGGCACTGAAGCTTTCTTT.

This sequence joins TRBV19 and TRBJ1-1; a weak D match, TRBD1 (6 bases). This CDR3 has 16 residues. Germline values: CDR1 LNHDA, CDR2 SQIVND (reference sequence). Trimming took off 0 bases at V and 1 base at J, with 12 bases between the two ends. CDR3 nucleotides: TGTGCCAGTAGTATAGAGAACAGGGCCCGGAACACTGAAGCTTTCTTT. Its translation: CASSIENRARNTEAFF.

This clone has just a few counts. The V gene is TRBV7-2, the J gene TRBJ2-7; 10 bases match TRBD2. The CDR3 covers 15 residues. The V segment lost 6 bases and the J segment 2 bases; nucleotides outside the gene matches: 7. The germline gives CDR1 SGHTA, CDR2 FQGNSA. The CDR3: CASSPTAGGPYEQYF. The CDR3 nucleotides read TGTGCCAGCAGTCCAACAGCGGGAGGGCCCTACGAGCAGTACTTC.

The rearrangement links TRBV5-5 to TRBJ2-2; TRBD2 might be the D (6 bases). Between the trimmed V and J ends, which lost 1 base and 2 bases, there was a span of 9 bases. Germline values: CDR1 SGHKS, CDR2 YYEKEE (reference sequence). The CDR3 contains 15 residues. CDR3 coding DNA: TGTGCCAGCAGCTTGTTAGCGGTAAACACCGGGGAGCTGTTTTTT. Translation: CASSLLAVNTGELFF.